These 14 T cell receptor beta chains share one sample of origin, sequenced in a study of blood T cell repertoires in COVID-19. TCRdb keeps only in-frame clones here, not all; method: immunoSEQ multiplex PCR. In the table there are about 400,000 clones, roughly 89% of which are singletons. Specimen: PBMCs or T cells enriched from blood (not recorded which). The source of these receptors is a woman aged 25 to 39 who had recovered from COVID-19.

This clone has only one observation. This chain joins TRBV19 and TRBJ1-1; D remains unclear. CDR3 length: 11 amino acids. CDR1 and CDR2 (germline): LNHDA, SQIVND (reference sequence). CDR3 sequence (DNA): TGTGAGCGGGGAGAGAACACTGAAGCTTTCTTT. Translation gives CERGENTEAFF.

J is TRBJ2-2 and V is TRBV3-1 (or the pseudogene TRBV3-2); 7 nucleotides align to TRBD1. The CDR3 runs to 14 residues. Looked up from germline, CDR1 is LGHDT and CDR2 is YNNKEL (reference sequence). V lost 7 bases, J lost 3 bases, and 5 bases stayed unmatched. Written as DNA, the CDR3 is TGTGCCAGCACCCGGGACAGATACACCGGGGAGCTGTTTTTT. Its protein is CASTRDRYTGELFF.

The chain carries TRBV19 and TRBJ2-7; 10 bases fit TRBD2. Trimming at V came to 3 bases and at J to 2 bases, leaving 4 bases not matched to a gene. From germline, CDR1 is LNHDA and CDR2 SQIVND (reference sequence). This CDR3 has 15 amino acids. CDR3 nucleotide sequence: TGTGCCAGTAGTATGGCGAGCGGGGGGGCCTACGAGCAGTACTTC. Protein product: CASSMASGGAYEQYF.

The chain is built from TRBV2 and TRBJ2-5; D perhaps matches TRBD1 (6 bases). Germline CDR1 is SNHLY and CDR2 is FYNNEI. The CDR3 is made up of 15 amino acids. Trimming left V 6 bases short and J 2 bases short, with 16 bases between. The CDR3 loop reads CASSKNRGQQETQYF. CDR3 DNA sequence: TGTGCCAGCAGCAAAAACCGCGGACAGCAAGAGACCCAGTACTTC.

This chain connects TRBV9 to TRBJ2-7; TRBD2 agrees at 13 bases. The CDR3 has 21 residues. Germline loops: CDR1 SGDLS, CDR2 YYNGEE. Germline trimming cut 0 bases from V and 2 bases from J; bases unmatched to any gene: 17. This CDR3 is CASSVVGLPGLAGPRPYEQYF. CDR3 coding DNA: TGTGCCAGCAGCGTAGTTGGCTTACCGGGACTAGCGGGACCACGACCCTACGAGCAGTACTTC. Combining the CDR3 with reference TRBV9 and TRBJ2-7 gives the whole variable domain DSGVTQTPKHLITATGQRVTLRCSPRSGDLSVYWYQQSLDQGLQFLIQYYNGEERAKGNILERFSAQQFPDLHSELNLSSLELGDSALYFCASSVVGLPGLAGPRPYEQYFGPGTRLTVT.

This chain connects TRBV11-2 to TRBJ1-1; D not resolved. CDR3 size: 17 residues. Germline-derived CDR1 and CDR2 are SGHAT and FQNNGV. Trimming left V 2 bases short and J 0 bases short, with 16 bases between. The CDR3 spells CASSLLRPRWMNTEAFF. The CDR3, as DNA: TGTGCCAGCAGCTTACTCCGGCCGAGGTGGATGAACACTGAAGCTTTCTTT.

The rearrangement links TRBV10-3 to TRBJ2-3, with 10 bases that match TRBD2. The junction had 5 bases not matched to a gene; V was cut back by 10 bases and J by 4 bases. CDR3 length: 13 residues. Germline CDR1 and CDR2: ENHRY and SYGVKD. Here the CDR3 DNA reads TGTGCCACCGAAGCGGGGGGGCCAGATACGCAGTATTTT. Translated: CATEAGGPDTQYF.

V gene TRBV21-1 combines with J gene TRBJ1-4. TRBV21-1 is reported as a pseudogene. The CDR3 spans 14 residues. CDR3 residues: CASSTRLGREKLFF. CDR3 DNA: TGTGCCAGCAGCACCCGGCTTGGGAGGGAAAAACTGTTTTTT.

J is TRBJ2-7 and V is TRBV7-2; a weak D match, TRBD2 (6 bases). Germline V CDR1 and CDR2: SGHTA, FQGNSA. V lost 1 base and J lost 5, with 15 bases in between. This CDR3 is 15 amino acids long. The CDR3 region is CASSLGGKASDEQYF. The CDR3 coding sequence is TGTGCCAGCAGCTTAGGCGGGAAGGCTTCTGACGAGCAGTACTTC.

The J gene is TRBJ2-1, the V gene TRBV5-4; D is possibly TRBD2 (7 bases). Trimming stripped 5 bases from V and 9 bases from J, with 27 bases between. This CDR3 spans 17 amino acids. Per germline, CDR1 SGHNT and CDR2 YYREEE (reference sequence). CDR3 sequence: CASSRKIGGGGSSEQFF. As DNA, the CDR3 is TGTGCCAGCAGTCGTAAAATCGGTGGGGGCGGGAGCAGTGAGCAGTTCTTC.

The chain recombines TRBV7-6 with TRBJ1-2; possibly TRBD1 for D (5 bases). The V end lost 1 base, the J end lost 6 bases, and 9 bases lay between the germline ends. This CDR3 is built from 13 residues. The V gene's germline CDR1 is SGHVS and CDR2 FNYEAQ. Here the CDR3 reads CASSLVQGDGYTF. The CDR3 DNA sequence: TGTGCCAGCAGCTTAGTCCAGGGCGATGGCTACACCTTC.

V gene TRBV28 combines with J gene TRBJ1-5, with D hard to call. Trimming took 5 bases from V and 1 from J, leaving 12 bases between them. From germline, CDR1 is MDHEN and CDR2 SYDVKM. The length of the CDR3 is 15 residues. CDR3 DNA sequence: TGTGCCAGCAGTACCCCGAGCGTCAGCAATCAGCCCCAGCATTTT. Amino acids: CASSTPSVSNQPQHF.

The CDR3 protein is CASSLFPGGADYGYTF. CDR3 coding DNA: TGTGCCAGCAGTTTGTTCCCTGGCGGTGCCGACTATGGCTACACCTTC. The chain recombines TRBV28 with TRBJ1-2; no clear D gene. The CDR3 runs to 16 residues. The ends were cut back, 3 bases at V and 3 bases at J, with 17 bases in the middle. Germline values: CDR1 MDHEN, CDR2 SYDVKM.

The chain employs TRBV7-9 and TRBJ2-5, with D maybe TRBD1 (5 bases). Germline V gene lookup returns CDR1 SEHNR and CDR2 FQNEAQ (reference sequence). CDR3 length equals 15 residues. The V and J ends lost 5 bases and 2 bases respectively, with 15 bases between them. The CDR3 reads CASSQGPGRQETQYF. The CDR3 DNA follows: TGTGCCAGCAGCCAGGGTCCAGGCAGACAAGAGACCCAGTACTTC.